The clone carrying this T cell receptor (beta chain) was recorded only once. Antigen: not known. CDR1 SEHNR and CDR2 FQNEAQ come from the germline V gene (reference sequence). CDR3 size: 16 residues. Trimming took 5 bases from V and 4 from J; bases not matched to a gene: 9. The entry originates in a study of OX40 agonist ivuxolimab in advanced cancers. As for the study in general: Two cutaneous melanoma patients and one hepatocellular carcinoma patient, three in all, had partial responses. Study-wide results and caveats: The study found that CD8+ T cells averaged more expanded clones than CD4+.

Measured with immunoSEQ multiplex PCR; TCRdb has only the in-frame clones, and not every one. The table shows tens of thousands of clones, with 75% to 90% occurring only once. The genes are TRBV7-9 and TRBJ2-2; 8 bases line up with TRBD1. The material sequenced was CD4+ or CD8+ T cells sorted from blood, taken in a trial of the OX40 agonist ivuxolimab. This receptor was identified in an adult with an advanced solid tumor such as melanoma, head and neck, liver or kidney cancer. The CDR3 coding sequence is TGTGCCAGCAGCCCGACGACAGGGGCGGGCACCGGGGAGCTGTTTTTT. It codes for CASSPTTGAGTGELFF.